The text below deals with one TCR beta chain. This entry is derived from a study of blood T cell repertoires in COVID-19. Which cohort a participant joined came from the clinical history participants gave. The CDR3 consists of 13 residues. CDR1 and CDR2 (germline): LGHDT, YNNKEL (reference sequence). Trimming shortened V by 4 bases and J by 9 bases, and 15 bases separated the two germline ends. This table comes from immunoSEQ multiplex PCR, and its TCRdb copy is limited to in-frame clones, with some not included. The sample consists of over 150,000 clones, roughly 85% of them appearing once. The rearrangement links TRBV3-1 (or the pseudogene TRBV3-2) to TRBJ2-5; a possible D gene is TRBD2 (5 bases). This sequence was found in a woman aged 70-85 years in a cohort exposed to, infected with or recovered from COVID-19 (not recorded which). Material for sequencing was PBMCs or T cells enriched from blood (not recorded which). The CDR3 region has the DNA TGTGCCAGCAGCCGGAAAGGAGGAGGATCCCAGTACTTC. Translated: CASSRKGGGSQYF.